Listed here are 25 T cell receptor beta chains from one sample, sequenced in a study of vaccination and CD4 T cells after COVID-19. Their recognized antigens are unknown. Treatment in this sample: roughly 10-day PBMC culture with coronavirus spike peptide pools or control peptides (ViraFEST assay). The Oncomine TCR Beta short-read assay was applied to DNA of cultured CD4+ T cells. From the PCR reads, TCRdb called clonotypes with MiXCR, one entry per CDR3 protein. The sample includes about 20,000 distinct CDR3 sequences, roughly half seen only once; the top ten take around 7.4%. Specimen: CD4+ T cells from blood, cultured in vitro. Receptors were obtained from a human donor who had recovered from COVID-19.

This clonotype was picked up a small number of times. The gene calls are TRBV6-2 or TRBV6-3 and TRBJ1-2; the D is unclear. V was clipped by 2 bases and J by 4 bases, with 5 bases between them. The CDR3 sequence is 12 residues long. CDR1 MNHEY and CDR2 SVGEGT come from the germline V gene. This CDR3 is CASSYPVYGYTF. The DNA of the CDR3 is TGTGCCAGCAGTTACCCAGTCTATGGCTACACCTTC.

This clonotype has only a few counts. The genes are TRBV27 and TRBJ1-2; 9 nucleotides agree with TRBD1. This CDR3 is 14 amino acids long. Germline V CDR1 and CDR2: MNHEY, SMNVEV (reference sequence). Germline trimming cut 4 bases from V and 4 bases from J; bases unmatched to any gene: 4. The CDR3 protein is CASSSTGGPYGYTF. The CDR3 region has the DNA TGTGCCAGCAGTTCCACAGGGGGCCCCTATGGCTACACCTTC.

This clonotype was seen only a few times. The chain links TRBV15 to TRBJ1-4; D is unresolved. Between the trimmed V and J ends, which lost 0 bases and 8 bases, there was a span of 4 bases. Germline loops: CDR1 LNHNV, CDR2 YYDKDF (reference sequence). This CDR3 contains 12 residues. In nucleotides, the CDR3 is TGTGCCACCAGCAGAGATCAGGAAAAACTGTTTTTT. Its translation is CATSRDQEKLFF.

The chain has TRBV20-1 and TRBJ2-3; 8 bases are a match to TRBD2. The CDR3 covers 13 residues. CDR1 DFQATT and CDR2 SNEGSKA come from the germline V gene (reference sequence). The CDR3 coding sequence is TGCAGCGGGACTAGGACCGGCACAGATACGCAGTATTTT. As protein: CSGTRTGTDTQYF.

This rearrangement joins TRBV6-2 or TRBV6-3 to TRBJ1-1; 9 nucleotides agree with TRBD1. V lost 7 bases to trimming and J lost 4 bases; unmatched junction nucleotides: 10. Germline CDR1 reads MNHEY; CDR2 reads SVGEGT. The CDR3 is 15 amino acids. The CDR3 nucleotides read TGTGCCAGCATCACAGGGGGCACGAGTGGCACTGAAGCTTTCTTT. Protein: CASITGGTSGTEAFF.

The chain joins TRBV27 to TRBJ1-2; perhaps TRBD1 as D (6 bases). Trimming shortened V by 11 bases and J by 5 bases, and 15 bases separated the two germline ends. CDR1 is MNHEY, CDR2 SMNVEV, per germline (reference sequence). The CDR3 is 12 residues long. The DNA for the CDR3 is TGTGCCGCCTCAGGGGTTGGATATGGCTACACCTTC. Translating gives CAASGVGYGYTF.

V usage is TRBV20-1 and J usage is TRBJ2-7, with D maybe TRBD2 (5 bases). The V gene lost 6 bases and the J gene lost 0 bases, with 18 bases spanning the gap. Germline loops: CDR1 DFQATT, CDR2 SNEGSKA (reference sequence). This CDR3 comprises 15 residues. The CDR3 coding sequence is TGCAGTGCCCAAAGTAGCCGGCTAGCCTCCTACGAGCAGTACTTC. Its protein is CSAQSSRLASYEQYF.

This clonotype has only one observation. V and J are TRBV25-1 and TRBJ2-3; D is perhaps TRBD2 (6 bases). The length of the CDR3 is 18 residues. The germline V gene has CDR1 MGHDK and CDR2 SYGVNS. The V gene lost 4 bases and the J gene lost 0 bases, with 20 bases spanning the gap. CDR3 sequence (DNA): TGTGCCAGCAGTGGGGGATCGGGCGGGGTTGCTAGCACAGATACGCAGTATTTT. This codes for CASSGGSGGVASTDTQYF. Filled out from reference TRBV25-1 and TRBJ2-3, the complete variable domain reads EADIYQTPRYLVIGTGKKITLECSQTMGHDKMYWYQQDPGMELHLIHYSYGVNSTEKGDLSSESTVSRIRTEHFPLTLESARPSHTSQYLCASSGGSGGVASTDTQYFGPGTRLTVL.

The rearrangement joins TRBV11-3 to TRBJ1-2, with TRBD1 matching over 9 bases. V shed 2 bases, J shed 8 bases, and the junction held 9 bases outside the gene matches. This CDR3 is built from 15 residues. The germline V gene has CDR1 SGHNT and CDR2 YENEEA. The CDR3 region has the DNA TGTGCCAGCAGCTTAACAGGGGGCGAAGAGCGGGGCTACACCTTC. Its protein is CASSLTGGEERGYTF.

V and J are TRBV27 and TRBJ2-1, with 13 bases that match TRBD2. Trimming at V came to 4 bases and at J to 6 bases, leaving 6 bases not matched to a gene. The CDR3 has 16 residues. In germline, CDR1 is MNHEY, CDR2 SMNVEV (reference sequence). DNA for the CDR3: TGTGCCAGCAGTTCCCTCACTAGCGGGGGGGCCAATGAGCAGTTCTTC. Translation gives CASSSLTSGGANEQFF.

The chain links TRBV28 to TRBJ1-2; 8 bases align to TRBD1. The CDR3 contains 15 residues. V lost 4 bases and J lost 4; bases outside the gene matches: 8. Germline V gene sequence: CDR1 MDHEN, CDR2 SYDVKM. CDR3 sequence reads: CASSSPGTGVYGYTF. The CDR3 nucleotides read TGTGCCAGCAGTTCCCCCGGGACAGGAGTCTATGGCTACACCTTC.

This clonotype was picked up one time. The chain links TRBV19 to TRBJ1-1; possibly TRBD1 for D (6 bases). Germline assignment: CDR1 LNHDA and CDR2 SQIVND (reference sequence). V lost 7 bases, J lost 1 base, and 16 bases lay in between. This CDR3 is 15 amino acids long. CDR3 protein: CASTALTGRNTEAFF. The CDR3 DNA reads TGTGCCAGTACCGCACTGACAGGTCGGAACACTGAAGCTTTCTTT.

The chain couples TRBV19 to TRBJ1-5, with D hard to call. Germline CDR1 LNHDA, CDR2 SQIVND (reference sequence). V was pared by 7 bases and J by 2 bases, with 15 bases between. The CDR3 covers 15 residues. The CDR3 spells CASTPDIGGNQPQHF. The CDR3 bases are TGTGCCAGTACCCCAGACATTGGCGGCAATCAGCCCCAGCATTTT.

A word on this clonotype: This CDR3 fails to terminate in the conserved phenylalanine or tryptophan, so it likely reflects a read error. V usage is TRBV6-5 and J usage is TRBJ2-5; D is uncertain. V lost 2 bases and J 5 bases, leaving 9 bases between the germline ends. This CDR3 has 13 residues. Germline-derived CDR1 and CDR2 are MNHEY and SVGAGI. The CDR3 bases are TGTGCCAGCAGTTACGCCGGTCCGGAGACCCAGTACTCC. Its protein product is CASSYAGPETQYS.

This chain links TRBV30 with TRBJ2-5; D perhaps matches TRBD1 (6 bases). The CDR3 has 14 residues. The V end was cut by 1 base, the J end by 4 bases, with 13 bases between. Germline lookup yields CDR1 GTSNPN and CDR2 SVGIG (reference sequence). For the CDR3, the DNA is TGTGCCTGGAGTGGTTTTCAGGGGAGAGAGACCCAGTACTTC. Encoded protein: CAWSGFQGRETQYF.

The rearrangement joins TRBV10-3 to TRBJ2-7; D not resolved. Germline CDR1 ENHRY, CDR2 SYGVKD. The ends were cut back, 0 bases at V and 4 bases at J, with 10 bases in the middle. The CDR3 extends over 14 amino acids. CDR3 sequence reads: CAISESPTEYEQYF. Here the CDR3 DNA reads TGTGCCATCAGTGAGTCTCCGACTGAGTACGAGCAGTACTTC.

The J gene is TRBJ2-1, the V gene TRBV24-1; perhaps TRBD1 as D (6 bases). Germline loops: CDR1 KGHDR, CDR2 SFDVKD. Trimming cost V 3 bases and J 13 bases, with 18 bases left between them. The CDR3 is made up of 14 amino acids. The CDR3 DNA follows: TGTGCCACCAGTGATGGGACATTTGTCGGACGACAGTTCTTC. The encoded protein is CATSDGTFVGRQFF.

The chain employs TRBV7-9 and TRBJ2-7; 7 bases are a match to TRBD1. J gave up 6 bases and V 5 bases, and 13 bases lay outside the gene matches. This CDR3 has 15 residues. Germline V gene lookup returns CDR1 SEHNR and CDR2 FQNEAQ (reference sequence). CDR3 bases: TGTGCCAGCAGCCCCAAGACAGGGCAGGTGGGCGAGCAGTACTTC. This encodes CASSPKTGQVGEQYF. The variable domain in full, with the rest retrieved from reference TRBV7-9 and TRBJ2-7, is DTGVSQNPRHKITKRGQNVTFRCDPISEHNRLYWYRQTLGQGPEFLTYFQNEAQLEKSRLLSDRFSAERPKGSFSTLEIQRTEQGDSAMYLCASSPKTGQVGEQYFGPGTRLTVT.

The chain employs TRBV19 and TRBJ2-1; D possibly matches TRBD1 or TRBD2 (6 bases each). Germline V gene sequence: CDR1 LNHDA, CDR2 SQIVND (reference sequence). The germline V and J ends were trimmed by 3 bases and 0 bases, with 12 bases remaining between them. The CDR3 is made up of 16 amino acids. The CDR3 sequence: CASSMRGVSSYNEQFF. The CDR3 bases are TGTGCCAGTAGTATGAGGGGGGTCTCCTCCTACAATGAGCAGTTCTTC.

The chain employs TRBV30 and TRBJ1-5, with D possibly being TRBD1 (5 bases). Germline values: CDR1 GTSNPN, CDR2 SVGIG (reference sequence). The CDR3 totals 13 residues. V lost 4 bases and J lost 5, with 12 bases in between. CDR3 region: CAWNQGGDQPQHF. In DNA form, the CDR3 reads TGTGCCTGGAACCAGGGAGGGGATCAGCCCCAGCATTTT.

V and J are TRBV20-1 and TRBJ2-4; 8 nucleotides line up with TRBD1. The V gene end was trimmed by 0 bases and the J gene end by 12 bases; junction bases not matched to a gene: 7. From germline, CDR1 is DFQATT and CDR2 SNEGSKA (reference sequence). This CDR3 is built from 13 residues. CDR3 residues: CSARDRGTGYQYF. In DNA, the CDR3 is TGCAGTGCTAGAGACAGGGGGACAGGCTATCAGTACTTC.

V and J are TRBV10-1 and TRBJ2-1; D call uncertain. The CDR3 runs to 16 residues. Germline V gene lookup returns CDR1 WNHNN and CDR2 SYGVQD (reference sequence). Trimming removed 0 bases from V and 0 bases from J, with 9 bases in between. The CDR3 DNA is TGCGCCAGCAGTGAGTCGGGCCAGAGCTCCTACAATGAGCAGTTCTTC. Translation: CASSESGQSSYNEQFF.

The chain links TRBV28 to TRBJ1-5; D not resolved. Per the germline V gene, CDR1 is MDHEN and CDR2 is SYDVKM. The CDR3 spans 13 residues. The V gene lost 7 bases and the J gene lost 5 bases, with 12 bases spanning the gap. CDR3 bases: TGTGCCAGCACCAAATGGGTGGATCAGCCCCAGCATTTT. This translates into CASTKWVDQPQHF.

J is TRBJ2-7 and V is TRBV7-9; 12 bases are shared with TRBD1. This CDR3 comprises 15 residues. The germline gives CDR1 SEHNR, CDR2 FQNEAQ (reference sequence). Losses at the gene ends were 5 bases for V and 4 bases for J; bases not matched to a gene: 6. CDR3 sequence: CASSPGQGAIYEQYF. The CDR3 region has the DNA TGTGCCAGCAGCCCGGGACAGGGGGCAATTTACGAGCAGTACTTC.

This chain links TRBV11-3 with TRBJ2-3; 15 bases match TRBD2. The CDR3 has 15 residues. CDR1 and CDR2 from the germline V gene are SGHNT and YENEEA. V dropped 4 bases and J dropped 9; count of bases not matched to a gene: 5. CDR3 protein: CASSSRTSGGGTQYF. The CDR3 DNA reads as TGTGCCAGCAGCTCCCGGACTAGCGGGGGGGGGACGCAGTATTTT.